This passage covers 20 T cell receptor beta chains from one sample sequenced in a study of blood T cell repertoires in COVID-19. The table came from immunoSEQ multiplex PCR; TCRdb's copy has only in-frame clones and leaves some out. Here the sample spans about 210,000 clones, 65% to 85% being singletons. The source material was peripheral blood. The receptor set was obtained from a woman between 45 and 60 years old with acute or convalescent COVID-19.

This chain connects TRBV9 to TRBJ1-2, with 9 bases identical to TRBD1. V trimming: 3 bases; J trimming: 5 bases; junction bases outside the gene matches: 8. The CDR3 is 15 residues long. In germline, CDR1 is SGDLS, CDR2 YYNGEE. The CDR3 sequence: CASSAYRGRGYGYTF. DNA for the CDR3: TGTGCCAGCAGCGCCTACAGGGGGCGCGGGTATGGCTACACCTTC.

The genes are TRBV6-5 and TRBJ1-3; unclear D gene. There are 16 residues in the CDR3. The V and J ends lost 0 bases and 0 bases respectively, with 9 bases between them. The germline V gene has CDR1 MNHEY and CDR2 SVGAGI. CDR3: CASSYSTRTSGNTIYF. In DNA form, the CDR3 reads TGTGCCAGCAGTTACTCTACCAGAACCTCTGGAAACACCATATATTTT.

This rearrangement joins TRBV27 to TRBJ1-4; 9 bases fit TRBD1. Germline V CDR1 and CDR2: MNHEY, SMNVEV (reference sequence). The CDR3 consists of 14 residues. The J segment lost 8 bases and the V segment lost 2 bases, leaving 3 bases of the junction unmatched. CDR3 sequence reads: CASSLAGTGEKLFF. The CDR3 DNA reads as TGTGCCAGCAGTTTAGCCGGGACAGGGGAAAAACTGTTTTTT.

This clone turned up a few times. This chain links TRBV7-2 with TRBJ2-5; maybe TRBD1 (5 bases). V lost 8 bases and J 7 bases, leaving 23 bases between the germline ends. CDR3 length: 15 amino acids. Germline V lookup: CDR1 SGHTA, CDR2 FQGNSA. The CDR3 DNA sequence: TGTGCCAGCCTGGTAGCCGACAGTGTTAAGGGGACCCAGTACTTC. This sequence encodes CASLVADSVKGTQYF.

The rearrangement links TRBV4-1 to TRBJ2-7, with 9 bases matching TRBD1. The CDR3 is 18 amino acids. The germline gives CDR1 MGHRA, CDR2 YSYEKL. V dropped 1 base and J dropped 4; count of bases not matched to a gene: 14. Here the CDR3 DNA reads TGCGCCAGCAGCCAAGCCCTTCGCCCGGGACAGGGCGGATACGAGCAGTACTTC. Translated: CASSQALRPGQGGYEQYF.

The chain carries TRBV18 and TRBJ2-7; possible D gene TRBD1, 5 bases. Looked up from germline, CDR1 is KGHSH and CDR2 is LQKENI. CDR3 length: 13 amino acids. V was shortened by 3 bases and J by 7 bases, with 13 bases between the two germline ends. CDR3 protein: CASSPRRAEEQYF. The CDR3 nucleotides read TGTGCCAGCTCACCGCGCAGGGCGGAAGAGCAGTACTTC.

This clone was recorded once. This chain connects TRBV10-2 to TRBJ2-1; perhaps TRBD1 as D (6 bases). The CDR3 extends over 14 amino acids. Germline lookup yields CDR1 WSHSY and CDR2 SAAADI. V was cut by 10 bases and J by 0 bases, with 13 bases left in between. The CDR3 DNA reads as TGCGCCACCTCCGGACAGTCCTCCTACAATGAGCAGTTCTTC. This encodes CATSGQSSYNEQFF.

The V call is TRBV28, the J call TRBJ2-5; D perhaps matches TRBD1 (6 bases). V lost 10 bases to trimming and J lost 1 base, with 13 bases between them. The CDR3 sequence is 13 residues long. Germline V gives CDR1 MDHEN, CDR2 SYDVKM. The CDR3 sequence is CATTGQFQETQYF. CDR3 bases: TGTGCCACCACTGGACAGTTCCAAGAGACCCAGTACTTC.

V usage is TRBV28 and J usage is TRBJ2-7; 7 nucleotides agree with TRBD2. The CDR3 spans 15 residues. Trimming at V came to 8 bases and at J to 4 bases, leaving 14 bases not matched to a gene. The germline CDR1 and CDR2 sequences are MDHEN and SYDVKM. The CDR3 spells CASCPGAGSPYEQYF. CDR3 nucleotide sequence: TGTGCCAGCTGCCCTGGAGCGGGAAGTCCGTACGAGCAGTACTTC.

This chain joins TRBV3-1 (or the pseudogene TRBV3-2) and TRBJ1-3; TRBD1 might be the D (5 bases). Germline V lookup: CDR1 LGHDT, CDR2 YNNKEL (reference sequence). The CDR3 spans 14 residues. Between the trimmed V and J ends, which lost 1 base and 4 bases, there was a span of 8 bases. The CDR3 bases are TGTGCCAGCAGCCAAGCAGGGCTCGGAAACACCATATATTTT. The encoded protein is CASSQAGLGNTIYF.

The genes are TRBV4-2 and TRBJ2-7; D perhaps matches TRBD2 (6 bases). Germline V gives CDR1 LGHNA, CDR2 YNFKEQ. The CDR3 totals 14 residues. V shed 1 base and J shed 2 bases, with 9 bases lying between them. The CDR3 sequence: CASSQAAGPYEQYF. The CDR3 nucleotides are TGTGCCAGCAGCCAAGCGGCGGGACCCTACGAGCAGTACTTC.

The V call is TRBV11-2, the J call TRBJ2-7, with a weak D call TRBD2 (7 bases). The CDR3 sequence is 16 residues long. The germline V and J ends were trimmed by 4 bases and 0 bases, with 16 bases remaining between them. From germline, CDR1 is SGHAT and CDR2 FQNNGV. CDR3 amino acids: CASSSVGGGSSYEQYF. The CDR3 region has the DNA TGTGCCAGCAGCTCCGTTGGGGGCGGGAGCTCCTACGAGCAGTACTTC.

The J gene is TRBJ2-5, the V gene TRBV29-1; 8 bases agree with TRBD1. CDR1 SQVTM and CDR2 ANQGSEA come from the germline V gene. V was pared by 8 bases and J by 5 bases, with 19 bases of the junction left unmatched. The CDR3 sequence is 16 residues long. CDR3 coding DNA: TGCAGCTCTCAACCCCTTGGACAGGGCGGATGGGAGACCCAGTACTTC. Amino acids: CSSQPLGQGGWETQYF.

This chain links TRBV10-3 with TRBJ1-2; 8 positions match TRBD1. The CDR3 has 13 residues. Germline V gene data show CDR1 as ENHRY and CDR2 as SYGVKD. J gave up 8 bases and V 10 bases, and 12 bases lay outside the gene matches. The chain's CDR3 is CASKGTGTAGYTF. CDR3 in DNA: TGTGCCAGCAAGGGGACAGGCACAGCGGGCTACACCTTC.

The rearrangement uses TRBV2 and TRBJ2-2; D might be TRBD1 (6 bases). The V gene lost 9 bases and the J gene lost 6 bases, with 11 bases spanning the gap. The CDR3 is made up of 12 amino acids. In germline, CDR1 is SNHLY, CDR2 FYNNEI. CDR3 region: CASTGSPGELFF. CDR3 nucleotide sequence: TGTGCCAGTACAGGGTCCCCCGGGGAGCTGTTTTTT.

This clone was observed a single time. The J gene is TRBJ1-1, the V gene TRBV7-9; possible D gene TRBD1, 5 bases. The CDR3 has 14 amino acids. The V end lost 4 bases, the J end lost 3 bases, and 12 bases lay between the germline ends. CDR1 is SEHNR, CDR2 FQNEAQ, per germline (reference sequence). CDR3 nucleotides: TGTGCCAGCAGCTCCAAGGGGCAGGACACTGAAGCTTTCTTT. This gives the protein CASSSKGQDTEAFF.

The V gene is TRBV9, the J gene TRBJ2-5, with 7 bases matching TRBD1. After removal of 1 base from V and 5 bases from J, the junction contained 2 bases not matched to a gene. The germline V gene has CDR1 SGDLS and CDR2 YYNGEE. The CDR3 spans 13 residues. The CDR3 sequence: CASSVLQGETQYF. CDR3 nucleotide sequence: TGTGCCAGCAGCGTATTACAGGGGGAGACCCAGTACTTC.

This rearrangement joins TRBV5-6 to TRBJ2-1; D is undetermined. In germline, CDR1 is SGHDT, CDR2 YYEEEE. V dropped 5 bases and J dropped 4 bases, with 4 bases sitting between them. CDR3 length: 11 residues. CDR3 protein: CASSLYNEQFF. Here the CDR3 DNA reads TGTGCCAGCAGTTTATACAATGAGCAGTTCTTC.

This clone was found a few times. J is TRBJ2-7 and V is TRBV5-4, with 12 bases identical to TRBD2. V gave up 4 bases and J gave up 6 bases; unmatched junction bases: 17. Germline lookup yields CDR1 SGHNT and CDR2 YYREEE (reference sequence). The CDR3 length is 18 residues. The CDR3 region is CASSRGLASGRASGEQYF. Here the CDR3 DNA reads TGTGCCAGCAGCCGAGGCTTAGCTAGCGGGAGGGCCTCGGGCGAGCAGTACTTC.

The chain uses TRBV28 and TRBJ1-3, with D possibly matching TRBD1 (6 bases). The length of the CDR3 is 16 residues. Looked up from germline, CDR1 is MDHEN and CDR2 is SYDVKM. Trimming removed 7 bases at V and 7 bases at J, with 23 bases between. The CDR3 reads CASNPSGQPVRNTIYF. The CDR3 DNA reads TGTGCCAGCAACCCTTCAGGACAGCCCGTAAGGAACACCATATATTTT.